The T cell receptor (beta chain) described here comes from a study of PD-L1 blockade in urothelial cancer. Looking at the study overall: Twenty-five out of 29 patients were men whose urothelial cancer was bladder-origin. Once treatment had started, blood was analyzed at 3 weeks (second dose) and again at 6 weeks. Blood-derived samples held a median roughly 140,000 T cells.

General study findings and limits: Below-median pretreatment blood TCR clonality was associated with improved progression-free and overall survival.

Using immunoSEQ multiplex PCR, the repertoire was profiled, and TCRdb retains in-frame clones only, with some absent. Here the sample spans about 130,000 clones, roughly 84% being singletons. Documented time point: pretreatment peripheral blood. V dropped 5 bases and J dropped 3 bases, with 16 bases sitting between them. Per germline, CDR1 SEHNR and CDR2 FQNEAQ (reference sequence). This CDR3 is 15 amino acids long. Concerning this clone itself: What it recognizes is unknown.

This TCR derives from a man aged 50 or older with urothelial cancer. Sequences were derived from PBMCs, sampled around atezolizumab (anti-PD-L1) treatment. The chain joins TRBV7-9 to TRBJ2-5; D could derive from TRBD1 or TRBD2 (5 bases each). The CDR3 protein is CASSLGVGVEETQYF. The CDR3 region has the DNA TGTGCCAGCAGCCTAGGGGTGGGAGTTGAAGAGACCCAGTACTTC.